Listed here are 13 T cell receptor beta chains from one sample, sequenced in a study of cytomegalovirus exposure and HLA in healthy donors. PCR used 60 Vbeta primers and 13 Jbeta primers. Produced via immunoSEQ multiplex PCR; TCRdb's table is partial and in-frame only. Of approximately 100,000 clones detected, roughly a tenth appear once; the ten largest clones hold over 4.5%. The specimen sequenced was PBMCs. The receptors come from a man between 35 and 55 years old in good health and CMV-seropositive.

The V and J genes are TRBV18 and TRBJ2-2, with 9 nucleotides matching TRBD1. The germline CDR1 and CDR2 sequences are KGHSH and LQKENI. After removal of 0 bases from V and 7 bases from J, the junction contained 6 bases not matched to a gene. There are 16 residues in the CDR3. This chain's CDR3 is CASSPPGTGTHGELFF. CDR3 sequence (DNA): TGTGCCAGCTCACCACCCGGGACAGGGACCCACGGGGAGCTGTTTTTT.

The chain carries TRBV6-1 and TRBJ1-5, with 10 bases matching TRBD1. The germline gives CDR1 MNHNS, CDR2 SASEGT. The CDR3 extends over 15 amino acids. The J segment lost 6 bases and the V segment lost 7 bases, leaving 9 bases of the junction unmatched. CDR3 in amino acids: CASIPGGQGVQPQHF. In DNA, the CDR3 is TGTGCCAGCATCCCTGGCGGACAGGGGGTTCAGCCCCAGCATTTT.

This clone was found a few times. The chain carries TRBV2 and TRBJ2-1; a possible D gene is TRBD1 (6 bases). V lost 10 bases to trimming and J lost 7 bases, with 17 bases between them. CDR3 length: 13 amino acids. Looked up from germline, CDR1 is SNHLY and CDR2 is FYNNEI. The CDR3 sequence is CATTWGRGNEQFF. CDR3 DNA: TGTGCCACCACCTGGGGCAGGGGAAATGAGCAGTTCTTC.

This clone was detected only a few times. The rearrangement links TRBV7-2 to TRBJ2-7; 16 positions match TRBD2. This CDR3 has 15 amino acids. With 4 bases clipped from V and 5 bases from J, the junction kept 2 bases outside the gene matches. Germline lookup yields CDR1 SGHTA and CDR2 FQGNSA. The CDR3 nucleotides read TGTGCCAGCAGCTGGGGACTAGCGGGAGGGGACGAGCAGTACTTC. Protein: CASSWGLAGGDEQYF.

This clone has more than one count but fewer than ten. V is TRBV7-2 and J is TRBJ2-2; 7 bases agree with TRBD2. This CDR3 contains 15 residues. Germline CDR1 is SGHTA and CDR2 is FQGNSA. With V trimmed by 4 bases and J by 0 bases, 2 bases remained unmatched. The CDR3 is CASSWGLTNTGELFF. In DNA form, the CDR3 reads TGTGCCAGCAGCTGGGGACTAACGAACACCGGGGAGCTGTTTTTT. The complete variable domain, with remaining parts taken from reference TRBV7-2 and TRBJ2-2, reads GAGVSQSPSNKVTEKGKDVELRCDPISGHTALYWYRQSLGQGLEFLIYFQGNSAPDKSGLPSDRFSAERTGGSVSTLTIQRTQQEDSAVYLCASSWGLTNTGELFFGEGSRLTVL.

The J gene is TRBJ2-7, the V gene TRBV9; 7 bases are shared with TRBD1. Germline trimming cut 4 bases from V and 0 bases from J; bases unmatched to any gene: 4. The CDR3 runs 14 residues. Germline loops: CDR1 SGDLS, CDR2 YYNGEE. The CDR3 DNA reads TGTGCCAGCAGCCCATCAGGGGGCTCCTACGAGCAGTACTTC. Translated, it gives CASSPSGGSYEQYF.

In its sample, this clone was seen a few times. The chain joins TRBV27 to TRBJ1-2, with D maybe TRBD1 (5 bases). V dropped 4 bases and J dropped 6 bases, with 18 bases sitting between them. This CDR3 has 15 residues. CDR1 MNHEY and CDR2 SMNVEV come from the germline V gene (reference sequence). The CDR3 sequence: CASSSSPGRRDGYTF. The CDR3 coding sequence is TGTGCCAGCAGTTCTAGTCCAGGGAGGCGAGATGGCTACACCTTC.

The chain recombines TRBV5-6 with TRBJ2-7; 7 bases map to TRBD1. This CDR3 is built from 14 residues. Germline CDR1 reads SGHDT; CDR2 reads YYEEEE. The V gene end was trimmed by 4 bases and the J gene end by 1 base; junction bases not matched to a gene: 5. The CDR3 protein is CASSTLTGSYEQYF. The CDR3 region has the DNA TGTGCCAGCAGCACCCTGACAGGGTCCTACGAGCAGTACTTC.

The chain joins TRBV11-3 to TRBJ2-5; D may be TRBD1 (5 bases). CDR1 and CDR2 (germline): SGHNT, YENEEA. V gave up 7 bases and J gave up 2 bases, with 14 bases separating them. The CDR3 extends over 14 amino acids. Here the CDR3 DNA reads TGTGCCAGCAACTCAAGGACAACTCAAGAGACCCAGTACTTC. Translating gives CASNSRTTQETQYF.

The rearrangement uses TRBV10-3 and TRBJ2-5, with TRBD1 identical over 8 bases. Germline values: CDR1 ENHRY, CDR2 SYGVKD. The V segment lost 0 bases and the J segment 0 bases; nucleotides outside the gene matches: 9. The length of the CDR3 is 18 residues. The CDR3 DNA reads as TGTGCCATCAGTGAGTCGACCCTGGGACAGGCGAACCAAGAGACCCAGTACTTC. Amino acid sequence: CAISESTLGQANQETQYF.

V and J are TRBV27 and TRBJ2-2; 11 positions match TRBD2. V lost 10 bases to trimming and J lost 1 base; unmatched junction nucleotides: 8. CDR1 and CDR2 (germline): MNHEY, SMNVEV (reference sequence). The CDR3 is 16 residues long. The CDR3 sequence: CATKELAGGNTGELFF. In nucleotides, the CDR3 is TGTGCCACCAAAGAGCTAGCGGGAGGGAACACCGGGGAGCTGTTTTTT.

With respect to this clone: Its ends do not fully match the called genes, so a read error is possible. The gene calls are TRBV6-5 and TRBJ1-5; 7 nucleotides align to TRBD1. Germline loops: CDR1 MNHEY, CDR2 SVGAGI. The CDR3 is made up of 14 amino acids. CDR3 in DNA: TGTGCCAGCAGTTTACAGGGGCGCAATCAGCCCCAGAATTTT. Amino acids: CASSLQGRNQPQNF.

This clone was detected a few times. This CDR3 reads CASSPGTPNTGELFF. For the CDR3, the DNA is TGTGCCAGCAGTCCCGGGACACCGAACACCGGGGAGCTGTTTTTT. The chain links TRBV28 to TRBJ2-2, with a weak D call TRBD1 (6 bases). CDR3 length: 15 amino acids. Germline CDR1 MDHEN, CDR2 SYDVKM. The V and J ends lost 5 bases and 0 bases respectively, with 10 bases between them.